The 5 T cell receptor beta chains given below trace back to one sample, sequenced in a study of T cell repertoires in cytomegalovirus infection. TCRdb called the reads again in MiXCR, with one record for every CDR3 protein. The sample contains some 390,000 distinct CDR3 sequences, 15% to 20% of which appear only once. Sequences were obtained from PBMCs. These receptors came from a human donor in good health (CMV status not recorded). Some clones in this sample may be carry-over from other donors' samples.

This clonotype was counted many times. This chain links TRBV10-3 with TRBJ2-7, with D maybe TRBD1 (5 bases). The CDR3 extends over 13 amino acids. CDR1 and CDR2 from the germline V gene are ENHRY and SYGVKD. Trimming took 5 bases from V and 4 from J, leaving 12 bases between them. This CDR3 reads CAISRQGRYEQYF. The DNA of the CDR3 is TGTGCCATCAGTCGGCAGGGTCGGTACGAGCAGTACTTC.

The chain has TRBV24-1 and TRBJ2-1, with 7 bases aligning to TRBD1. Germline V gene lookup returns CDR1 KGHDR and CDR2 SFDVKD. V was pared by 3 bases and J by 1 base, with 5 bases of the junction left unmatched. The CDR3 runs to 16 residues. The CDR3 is CATSDPRQGSYNEQFF. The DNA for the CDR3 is TGTGCCACCAGTGATCCACGACAGGGTTCCTACAATGAGCAGTTCTTC.

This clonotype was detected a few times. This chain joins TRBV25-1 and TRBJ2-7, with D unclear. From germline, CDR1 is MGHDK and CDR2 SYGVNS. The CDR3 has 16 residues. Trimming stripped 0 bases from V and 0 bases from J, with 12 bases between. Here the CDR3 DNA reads TGTGCCAGCAGTGAATACAGCCCAGCTAACTCCTACGAGCAGTACTTC. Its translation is CASSEYSPANSYEQYF.

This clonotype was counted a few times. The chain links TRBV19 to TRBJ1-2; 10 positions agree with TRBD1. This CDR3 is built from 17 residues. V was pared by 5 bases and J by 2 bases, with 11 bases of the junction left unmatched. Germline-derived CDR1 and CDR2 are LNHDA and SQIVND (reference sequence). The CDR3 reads CASSRVGPGQGNYGYTF. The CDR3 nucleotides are TGTGCCAGTAGTCGGGTGGGCCCGGGACAGGGGAACTATGGCTACACCTTC.

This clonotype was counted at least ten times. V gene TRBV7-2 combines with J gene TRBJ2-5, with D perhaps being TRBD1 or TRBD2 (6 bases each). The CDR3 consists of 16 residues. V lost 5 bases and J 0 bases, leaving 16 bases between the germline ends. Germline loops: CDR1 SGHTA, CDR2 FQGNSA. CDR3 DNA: TGTGCCAGCAGCGGGGGGCGGGGTGCGTACCAAGAGACCCAGTACTTC. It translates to CASSGGRGAYQETQYF.